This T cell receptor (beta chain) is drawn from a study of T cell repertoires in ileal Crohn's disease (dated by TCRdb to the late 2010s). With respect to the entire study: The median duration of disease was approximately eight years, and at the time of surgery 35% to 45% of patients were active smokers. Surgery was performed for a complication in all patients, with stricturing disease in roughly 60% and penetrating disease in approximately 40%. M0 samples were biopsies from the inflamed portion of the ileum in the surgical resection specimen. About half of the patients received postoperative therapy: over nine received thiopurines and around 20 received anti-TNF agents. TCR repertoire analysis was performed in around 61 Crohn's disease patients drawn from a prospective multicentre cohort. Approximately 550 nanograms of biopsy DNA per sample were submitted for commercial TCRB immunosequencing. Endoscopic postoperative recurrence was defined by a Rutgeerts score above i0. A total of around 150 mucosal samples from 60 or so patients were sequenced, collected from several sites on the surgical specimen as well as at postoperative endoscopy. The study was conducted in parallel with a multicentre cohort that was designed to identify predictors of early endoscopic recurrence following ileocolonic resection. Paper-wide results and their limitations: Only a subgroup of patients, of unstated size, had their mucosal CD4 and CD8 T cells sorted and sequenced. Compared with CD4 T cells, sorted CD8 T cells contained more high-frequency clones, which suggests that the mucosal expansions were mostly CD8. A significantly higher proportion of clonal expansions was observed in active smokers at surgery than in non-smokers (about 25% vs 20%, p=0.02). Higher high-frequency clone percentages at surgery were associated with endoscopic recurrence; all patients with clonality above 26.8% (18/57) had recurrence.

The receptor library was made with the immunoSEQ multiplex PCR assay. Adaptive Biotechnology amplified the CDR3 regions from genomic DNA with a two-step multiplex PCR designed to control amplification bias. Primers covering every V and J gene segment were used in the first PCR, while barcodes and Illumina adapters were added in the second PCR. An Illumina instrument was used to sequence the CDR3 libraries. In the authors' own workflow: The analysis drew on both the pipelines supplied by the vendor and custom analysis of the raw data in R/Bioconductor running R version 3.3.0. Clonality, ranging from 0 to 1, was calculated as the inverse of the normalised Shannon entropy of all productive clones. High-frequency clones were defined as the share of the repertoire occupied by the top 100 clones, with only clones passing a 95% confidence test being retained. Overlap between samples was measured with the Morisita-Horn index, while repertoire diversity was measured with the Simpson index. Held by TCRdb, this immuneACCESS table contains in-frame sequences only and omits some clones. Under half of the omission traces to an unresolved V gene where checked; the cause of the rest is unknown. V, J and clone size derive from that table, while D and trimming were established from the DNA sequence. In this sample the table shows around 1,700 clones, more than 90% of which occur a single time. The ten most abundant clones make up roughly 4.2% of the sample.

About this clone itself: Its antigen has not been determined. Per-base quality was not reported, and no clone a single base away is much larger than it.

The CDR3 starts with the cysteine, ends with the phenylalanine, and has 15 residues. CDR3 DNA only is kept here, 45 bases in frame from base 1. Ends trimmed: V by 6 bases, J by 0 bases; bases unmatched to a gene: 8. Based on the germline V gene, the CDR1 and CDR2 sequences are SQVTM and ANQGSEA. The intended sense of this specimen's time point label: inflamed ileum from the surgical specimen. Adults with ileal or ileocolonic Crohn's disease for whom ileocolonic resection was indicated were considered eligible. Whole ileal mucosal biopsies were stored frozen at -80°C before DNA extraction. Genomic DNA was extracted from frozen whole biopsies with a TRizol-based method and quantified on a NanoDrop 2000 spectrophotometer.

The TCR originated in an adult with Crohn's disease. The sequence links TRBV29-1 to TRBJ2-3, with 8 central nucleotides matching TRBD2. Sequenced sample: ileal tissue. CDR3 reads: CSVKDERGSTDTQYF. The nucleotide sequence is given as TGCAGCGTGAAGGACGAGCGGGGGAGCACAGATACGCAGTATTTT.